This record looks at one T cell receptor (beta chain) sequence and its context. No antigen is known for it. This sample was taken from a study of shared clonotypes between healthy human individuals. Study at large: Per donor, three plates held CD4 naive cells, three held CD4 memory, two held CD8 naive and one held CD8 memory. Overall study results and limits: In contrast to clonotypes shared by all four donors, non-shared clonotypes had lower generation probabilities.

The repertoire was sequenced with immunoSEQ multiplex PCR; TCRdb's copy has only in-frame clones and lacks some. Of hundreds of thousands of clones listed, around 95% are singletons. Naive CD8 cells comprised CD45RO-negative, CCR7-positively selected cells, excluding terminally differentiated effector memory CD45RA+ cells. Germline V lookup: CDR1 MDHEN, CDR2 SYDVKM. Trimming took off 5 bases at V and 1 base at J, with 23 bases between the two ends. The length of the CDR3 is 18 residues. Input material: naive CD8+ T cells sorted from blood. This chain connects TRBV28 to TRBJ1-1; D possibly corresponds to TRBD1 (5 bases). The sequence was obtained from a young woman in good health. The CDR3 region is CASSLPGASASRNTEAFF. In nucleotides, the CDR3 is TGTGCCAGCAGTCTACCTGGGGCCAGTGCGTCGAGGAACACTGAAGCTTTCTTT.